Described below is a single TCR beta chain sequence and its context. As yet, its antigen is unknown. The sample originates from a study of cytomegalovirus exposure and HLA in healthy donors. Broader study findings: TCR sequences were mostly rare, though some public TCRs occurred in many donors. Approximately 160 TCR beta chains were listed as cytomegalovirus-associated. The classifier reportedly diagnosed cytomegalovirus status with high sensitivity and specificity. Among the CMV-associated chains, a few were confirmed in vitro as specific for CMV antigens.

Generated by immunoSEQ multiplex PCR, the TCRdb table keeps only in-frame clones and is missing some. Among about 160,000 clones listed, roughly 91% were seen once. V shed 4 bases, J shed 7 bases, and the junction held 8 bases outside the gene matches. Germline lookup yields CDR1 MGHDK and CDR2 SYGVNS. This CDR3 has 14 residues. The sample was PBMCs. This chain joins TRBV25-1 and TRBJ2-5; 8 bases are a match to TRBD2. The receptor was isolated from a man in his late teens or twenties in good health and CMV-seronegative. DNA of the CDR3: TGTGCCAGCAGTGGGCTAGCGGGCGGCGTGACCCAGTACTTC. It yields the protein CASSGLAGGVTQYF.